This entry lists 13 T cell receptor beta chains sequenced from one sample in a study of blood T cell repertoires in COVID-19. The protocol was immunoSEQ multiplex PCR, while the TCRdb copy is restricted to in-frame clones and leaves out a portion. The sample lists 250,000 or so clones; 87% were seen once. The sample comprised peripheral blood. These receptor sequences come from a woman aged 40 to 50 who had recovered from COVID-19.

This rearrangement joins TRBV6-2 or TRBV6-3 to TRBJ2-1; a possible D gene is TRBD1 (6 bases). CDR1 and CDR2 (germline): MNHEY, SVGEGT. The V end lost 6 bases, the J end lost 5 bases, and 14 bases lay between the germline ends. This CDR3 spans 14 amino acids. CDR3 coding DNA: TGTGCCAGCAGGTACCGGGCAGGGGACAATGAGCAGTTCTTC. Amino acids: CASRYRAGDNEQFF.

V gene TRBV6-2 or TRBV6-3 combines with J gene TRBJ2-7; D uncertain. CDR3 length: 12 residues. The germline gives CDR1 MNHEY, CDR2 SVGEGT. Trimming removed 4 bases from V and 4 bases from J, with 8 bases in between. CDR3 residues: CASSSRQYEQYF. Written as DNA, the CDR3 is TGTGCCAGCAGTTCCAGGCAATACGAGCAGTACTTC.

The chain is built from TRBV6-6 and TRBJ1-1; 9 positions match TRBD1. The CDR3 covers 15 residues. Trimming cost V 8 bases and J 8 bases; bases outside gene matches: 15. Germline lookup yields CDR1 MNHNY and CDR2 SVGAGI (reference sequence). The CDR3: CASEFRSVTGGEAFF. CDR3 nucleotide sequence: TGTGCCAGCGAATTTCGTAGCGTGACAGGGGGAGAAGCTTTCTTT.

CDR3 coding DNA: TGTGCCAGCAGACCAGGGGCCCTAGATAAAGCTTTCTTT. Encoded protein: CASRPGALDKAFF. This rearrangement joins TRBV28 to TRBJ1-1; TRBD1 might be the D (6 bases). The V gene's germline CDR1 is MDHEN and CDR2 SYDVKM. The ends were cut back, 6 bases at V and 9 bases at J, with 17 bases in the middle. The CDR3 runs 13 residues.

The rearrangement uses TRBV11-3 and TRBJ2-7, with D perhaps matching TRBD1 (6 bases). CDR3 length: 13 amino acids. The germline V gene has CDR1 SGHNT and CDR2 YENEEA. V lost 0 bases and J lost 5, with 8 bases in between. The CDR3 sequence: CASSLETGHEQYF. The CDR3, as DNA: TGTGCCAGCAGCTTAGAAACAGGGCACGAGCAGTACTTC.

The chain has TRBV6-1 and TRBJ1-1; perhaps TRBD1 as D (5 bases). Germline V CDR1 and CDR2: MNHNS, SASEGT. The length of the CDR3 is 16 residues. Trimming pared 2 bases from V and 1 base from J, leaving 14 bases between. CDR3 DNA: TGTGCCAGCAGTGAATATCTGAAGGGGCGGAACACTGAAGCTTTCTTT. Its translation is CASSEYLKGRNTEAFF.

This clone was picked up one time. The rearrangement joins TRBV5-1 to TRBJ2-2; possibly TRBD1 for D (6 bases). The length of the CDR3 is 15 residues. From germline, CDR1 is SGHRS and CDR2 YFSETQ. V shed 3 bases and J shed 5 bases, with 14 bases lying between them. The CDR3 DNA reads as TGCGCCAGCAGCTCCGACAGGCCATCTACCGGGGAGCTGTTTTTT. Its translation is CASSSDRPSTGELFF.

As regards this clone: The sample holds other DNA sequences that translate to the same CDR3. The chain recombines TRBV30 with TRBJ2-7; TRBD2 might be the D (6 bases). CDR1 and CDR2 from the germline V gene are GTSNPN and SVGIG (reference sequence). CDR3 length equals 12 residues. V shed 3 bases and J shed 3 bases, with 9 bases lying between them. CDR3: CAWRRGGYEQYF. In DNA, the CDR3 is TGTGCCTGGAGACGGGGAGGCTACGAGCAGTACTTC.

On this clone itself: Other DNA sequences of this sample code for an identical CDR3. This chain connects TRBV5-6 to TRBJ2-3; D possibly corresponds to TRBD2 (5 bases). Germline loops: CDR1 SGHDT, CDR2 YYEEEE. The CDR3 spans 14 residues. Trimming removed 3 bases from V and 2 bases from J, with 10 bases in between. The CDR3 coding sequence is TGTGCCAGCAGCTACGGACTTCCCACAGATACGCAGTATTTT. Amino acid sequence: CASSYGLPTDTQYF. The complete variable domain, with remaining parts taken from reference TRBV5-6 and TRBJ2-3, reads DAGVTQSPTHLIKTRGQQVTLRCSPKSGHDTVSWYQQALGQGPQFIFQYYEEEERQRGNFPDRFSGHQFPNYSSELNVNALLLGDSALYLCASSYGLPTDTQYFGPGTRLTVL.

In this sample, this clone turned up a few times. This chain connects TRBV7-2 to TRBJ1-5; D is unclear. Trimming took off 5 bases at V and 8 bases at J, with 13 bases between the two ends. The CDR3 has 13 residues. Germline V gene data show CDR1 as SGHTA and CDR2 as FQGNSA. This chain's CDR3 is CASSPGSGKPQHF. Here the CDR3 DNA reads TGTGCCAGCAGCCCCGGGTCGGGAAAGCCCCAGCATTTT.

The chain has TRBV9 and TRBJ1-1, with a tentative D call TRBD1 (6 bases). Germline CDR1 reads SGDLS; CDR2 reads YYNGEE. Deletions cut 0 bases from V and 4 bases from J, with 16 bases between. The CDR3 covers 16 residues. The CDR3 DNA reads as TGTGCCAGCAGCGTAGGGGGACACTACCCGATCACTGAAGCTTTCTTT. This sequence encodes CASSVGGHYPITEAFF.

This clone has just a few counts. This chain joins TRBV5-1 and TRBJ1-1; 10 bases are a match to TRBD1. The CDR3 contains 14 residues. The ends lost 4 bases at V and 6 bases at J; junction bases unmatched: 6. CDR1 and CDR2 from the germline V gene are SGHRS and YFSETQ. The CDR3 spells CASSHRDRGAEAFF. The CDR3 DNA is TGCGCCAGCAGCCACCGGGACAGGGGTGCTGAAGCTTTCTTT.

The chain carries TRBV19 and TRBJ2-5; no definite D call. The CDR3 runs to 13 residues. Germline V gene lookup returns CDR1 LNHDA and CDR2 SQIVND (reference sequence). Trimming removed 3 bases at V and 5 bases at J, with 10 bases between. The CDR3 spells CASSIAVRETQYF. The CDR3 nucleotides are TGTGCCAGTAGTATCGCGGTGAGGGAGACCCAGTACTTC.